This T cell receptor (beta chain) derives from a study of shared clonotypes between healthy human individuals. Study details: The people who gave samples were a couple of women and a few men aged 18 to 49.

Study outcomes and limitations: Clonotype sharing across a few donors was observed for around 5% of naive CD4 clonotypes. Estimated richness was generally greater in naive than memory subsets.

CDR3 size: 15 residues. Trimming took 4 bases from V and 2 from J, leaving 14 bases between them. Germline V lookup: CDR1 KGHSH, CDR2 LQKENI. Libraries were prepared by immunoSEQ multiplex PCR; TCRdb keeps only in-frame clonotypes and omits some of them. The table records about 1.4 million clones, over 95% of them present only once. Caucasian adults living in Nashville, Tennessee, provided all samples. In regard to this clone: Its cognate antigen is unknown.

The chain uses TRBV18 and TRBJ2-5; no clear D. This TCR was recovered from a man aged 25-45 years in good health. The sequencing sample was made of naive CD4+ T cells sorted from blood. Described subset: CD45RA+ positively selected. CDR3 DNA sequence: TGTGCCAGCTCACGGTCCCTAACAGCTCAAGAGACCCAGTACTTC. Its translation is CASSRSLTAQETQYF.